Listed below are T cell receptor beta chains from one sample, sequenced in a study of cytomegalovirus exposure and HLA in healthy donors. Clones were read by immunoSEQ multiplex PCR, and TCRdb kept only the in-frame ones, dropping some. The data contain around 150,000 clones, more than 70% of them seen just once; the ten biggest clones take up approximately 4.2%. The sample was PBMCs. The receptor source for this set is a man between 45 and 60 years old in good health and CMV-seropositive. Each CDR3 is given with its conserved first and last residue. D genes are given only for firm matches. Some rows mark clone size as missing; the rest say once, few, many or name a class of expanded clone.

TRBD1	TRBJ1-1	TRBV19	.	CASRRDSSNTEAFF	TGTGCCAGTAGACGGGACAGCTCGAACACTGAAGCTTTCTTT
.	TRBJ1-5	TRBV2	.	CASSEGRNQPQHF	TGTGCCAGCAGTGAAGGCAGGAATCAGCCCCAGCATTTT
.	TRBJ1-5	TRBV2	few	CASSGTNRNQPQHF	TGTGCCAGCAGTGGGACTAACCGGAATCAGCCCCAGCATTTT
TRBD1	TRBJ1-4	TRBV19	once	CASSIDPFAGIGTGPGSVFF	TGTGCCAGTAGTATAGATCCCTTCGCCGGGATCGGGACAGGCCCGGGATCGGTGTTTTTT
.	TRBJ2-7	TRBV19	.	CASSMTGGYEQYF	TGTGCCAGTAGTATGACAGGCGGCTACGAGCAGTACTTC
.	TRBJ1-4	TRBV19	.	CASSARQRTNEKLFF	TGTGCCAGTAGTGCTAGACAGAGAACTAATGAAAAACTGTTTTTT
.	TRBJ2-5	TRBV7-2	.	CASSFSGVKQETQYF	TGTGCCAGCAGCTTCTCGGGAGTGAAGCAAGAGACCCAGTACTTC
TRBD1	TRBJ2-3	TRBV2	once	CASSRQGQQDTQYF	TGTGCCAGCAGCCGACAGGGTCAGCAAGATACGCAGTATTTT
.	TRBJ1-1	TRBV2	.	CASSGLDSGTEAFF	TGTGCCAGCAGTGGGCTAGACAGTGGGACTGAAGCTTTCTTT
.	TRBJ1-3	TRBV2	.	CASSVGRGTGNTIYF	TGTGCCAGCAGTGTTGGCAGGGGCACTGGAAACACCATATATTTT
.	TRBJ2-6	TRBV9	.	CASSEGSGANVLTF	TGTGCCAGCAGCGAGGGGTCAGGGGCCAACGTCCTGACTTTC
.	TRBJ2-1	TRBV5-5	.	CASSAVRNEQFF	TGTGCCAGCAGCGCCGTGCGGAATGAGCAGTTCTTC
.	TRBJ2-5	TRBV7-8	.	CASSLDTQETQYF	TGTGCCAGCAGCTTAGACACCCAAGAGACCCAGTACTTC
TRBD2	TRBJ2-5	TRBV5-4	few	CASSWGAGGTQETQYF	TGTGCCAGCAGCTGGGGAGCGGGAGGGACACAAGAGACCCAGTACTTC
TRBD1	TRBJ2-2	TRBV5-1	.	CASSTQGAGGELFF	TGCGCCAGCAGCACCCAGGGGGCTGGCGGGGAGCTGTTTTTT
.	TRBJ1-4	TRBV6-1	.	CASLATTNEKLFF	TGTGCCAGTCTAGCTACAACTAATGAAAAACTGTTTTTT
.	TRBJ1-5	TRBV29-1	.	CSVETPDQPQHF	TGCAGCGTTGAAACCCCAGATCAGCCCCAGCATTTT
TRBD2	TRBJ2-5	TRBV4-2	few	CASSQDRSSGRRQETQYF	TGTGCCAGCAGCCAAGATCGCTCTAGCGGGAGGAGACAAGAGACCCAGTACTTC
.	TRBJ2-1	TRBV19	.	CASRVYNEQFF	TGTGCCAGCCGCGTATACAATGAGCAGTTCTTC
TRBD1	TRBJ1-4	TRBV19	.	CASSTWTGRNEKLFF	TGTGCCAGTAGTACTTGGACAGGGCGTAATGAAAAACTGTTTTTT
.	TRBJ2-3	TRBV4-1	.	CASSQDLQGGVKDTQYF	TGCGCCAGCAGCCAAGATCTCCAGGGGGGTGTAAAAGATACGCAGTATTTT
.	TRBJ1-4	TRBV6-5	.	CASRLGGLANEKLFF	TGTGCCAGCAGGCTTGGGGGACTAGCTAATGAAAAACTGTTTTTT
TRBD2	TRBJ2-7	TRBV2	few	CASSLRGGTSVSEQYF	TGTGCCAGCAGCCTGAGAGGGGGGACTAGCGTATCCGAGCAGTACTTC
.	TRBJ2-7	TRBV2	.	CASRAGTNYEQYF	TGTGCCAGCAGAGCCGGGACAAACTACGAGCAGTACTTC
.	TRBJ1-5	TRBV5-5	.	CASSPSSGNQPQHF	TGTGCCAGCAGCCCCTCCTCAGGGAATCAGCCCCAGCATTTT